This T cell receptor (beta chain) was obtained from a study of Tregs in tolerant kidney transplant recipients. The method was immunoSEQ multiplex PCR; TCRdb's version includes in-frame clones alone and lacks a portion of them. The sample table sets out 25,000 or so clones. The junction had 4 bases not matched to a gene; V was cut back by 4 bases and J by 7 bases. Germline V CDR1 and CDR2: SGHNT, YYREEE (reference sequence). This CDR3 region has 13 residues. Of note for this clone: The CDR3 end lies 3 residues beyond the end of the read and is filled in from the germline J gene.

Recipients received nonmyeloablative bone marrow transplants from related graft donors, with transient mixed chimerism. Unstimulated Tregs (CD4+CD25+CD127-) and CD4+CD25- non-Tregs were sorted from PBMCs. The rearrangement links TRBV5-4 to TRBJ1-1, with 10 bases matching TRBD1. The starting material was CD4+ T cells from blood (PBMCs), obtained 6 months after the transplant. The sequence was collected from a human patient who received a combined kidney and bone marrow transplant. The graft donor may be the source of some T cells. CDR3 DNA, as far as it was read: TGTGCCAGCAGCACGACAGGGGGCTTTGAA. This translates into CASSTTGGFE. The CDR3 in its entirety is CASSTTGGFEAFF.